This T cell receptor beta chain was retrieved from a study of cytomegalovirus exposure and HLA in healthy donors. Findings and caveats of the study: Accounts indicate the classifier identified cytomegalovirus status with strong specificity and sensitivity.

To note about this clone: Its antigen remains unidentified.

Method: immunoSEQ multiplex PCR; TCRdb's copy keeps in-frame clones and lacks some. This sample has tens of thousands of clones, with 93% found just once. Germline CDR1 MNHEY, CDR2 SMNVEV (reference sequence). V lost 6 bases and J lost 5, with 16 bases in between. The CDR3 length is 15 residues. The chain has TRBV27 and TRBJ2-2, with D perhaps TRBD2 (7 bases). Sequencing used PBMCs. The clonotype originates from a woman aged 25 to 39 in good health and CMV-seronegative. The DNA of the CDR3 is TGTGCCAGCAGGGGAGGGGGGGGTGATACCGGGGAGCTGTTTTTT. This codes for CASRGGGGDTGELFF.